This is a list of T cell receptor beta chains from one sample in a study of blood T cell repertoires in COVID-19. Some clones are missing from TCRdb's copy, which holds only in-frame ones; the method was immunoSEQ multiplex PCR. The sample includes approximately 170,000 clones, approximately 87% of them seen just once. The sequenced material came from peripheral blood. These receptors all stem from a woman between 70 and 85 years old with acute or convalescent COVID-19. CDR3s include the opening cysteine and the closing phenylalanine or tryptophan. The D gene is left open where the match is weak. The listing skips clone size in some rows; elsewhere it reads once, few, many or a size class.

j_call,clone_size,v_call,d_call,cdr3_aa,cdr3_nt
TRBJ1-1,once,TRBV6-2/TRBV6-3,TRBD1,CASSYSPGTVNTEAFF,TGTGCCAGCAGTTACTCTCCAGGGACAGTAAACACTGAAGCTTTCTTT
TRBJ2-5,NA,TRBV3-1/TRBV3-2,TRBD1,CASSQRGTGGQETQYF,TGTGCCAGCAGCCAAAGAGGGACAGGGGGCCAAGAGACCCAGTACTTC
TRBJ2-2,once,TRBV7-2,NA,CASSTILNTGELFF,TGTGCCAGCAGTACTATCCTGAACACCGGGGAGCTGTTTTTT
TRBJ1-5,NA,TRBV6-2/TRBV6-3,NA,CASSYLQGSKQPQHF,TGTGCCAGCAGTTACCTCCAGGGATCAAAGCAGCCCCAGCATTTT
TRBJ1-1,NA,TRBV7-2,NA,CASSQQVNTEAFF,TGTGCCAGCAGCCAGCAGGTGAACACTGAAGCTTTCTTT
TRBJ2-1,NA,TRBV21-1,NA,CASSKEVRRGNFNEQFF,TGTGCCAGCAGCAAAGAAGTAAGACGGGGAAATTTCAATGAGCAGTTCTTC
TRBJ1-1,NA,TRBV28,NA,CASSRSYTEAFF,TGTGCCAGCTCCCGGTCCTACACTGAAGCTTTCTTT
TRBJ2-5,NA,TRBV19,NA,CASSPPRSRETQYF,TGTGCCAGTAGTCCGCCTCGTAGTCGGGAGACCCAGTACTTC
TRBJ2-3,few,TRBV19,TRBD1,CASSLRGTGIGDTQYF,TGTGCCAGTAGTCTGAGGGGGACAGGAATCGGTGATACGCAGTATTTT
TRBJ1-6,NA,TRBV27,NA,CASSLSGQGNSPLHF,TGTGCCAGCAGTTTATCGGGCCAGGGGAATTCACCCCTCCACTTT
TRBJ2-5,NA,TRBV20-1,TRBD2,CSASYSSGSKETQYF,TGCAGTGCTAGTTATTCTAGCGGGAGTAAAGAGACCCAGTACTTC
TRBJ1-4,NA,TRBV6-5,NA,CASSYSYRALNEKLFF,TGTGCCAGCAGTTACTCGTACAGGGCTCTTAATGAAAAACTGTTTTTT
TRBJ2-1,NA,TRBV6-2/TRBV6-3,NA,CASSPRQVNEQFF,TGTGCCAGCAGTCCCCGACAGGTCAATGAGCAGTTCTTC
TRBJ2-1,once,TRBV28,TRBD2,CASSALAGGRAYNEQFF,TGTGCCAGCAGTGCCCTAGCGGGAGGGCGAGCTTACAATGAGCAGTTCTTC
TRBJ1-4,NA,TRBV19,NA,CASKREAHEKLFF,TGTGCCAGTAAGAGAGAGGCTCATGAAAAACTGTTTTTT
TRBJ2-7,NA,TRBV14,NA,CASSQVPLRGRLSEQYF,TGTGCCAGCAGCCAAGTACCTTTAAGGGGGAGACTCTCCGAGCAGTACTTC
TRBJ1-2,NA,TRBV29-1,NA,CSVSDSTNYGYTF,TGCAGCGTTAGCGACAGTACTAACTATGGCTACACCTTC
TRBJ2-1,once,TRBV7-2,TRBD2,CASSLAVASGDLSSYNEQFF,TGTGCCAGCAGCTTAGCGGTGGCTAGCGGAGATCTTAGCTCCTACAATGAGCAGTTCTTC
TRBJ2-1,once,TRBV5-1,TRBD1,CASSLVPPGQGANEQFF,TGCGCCAGCAGCTTGGTCCCACCGGGACAGGGGGCCAATGAGCAGTTCTTC
TRBJ2-3,once,TRBV5-1,TRBD2,CASSLAQAGLAGEYTDTQYF,TGCGCCAGCAGCTTGGCCCAAGCGGGACTAGCGGGGGAATACACAGATACGCAGTATTTT
TRBJ1-6,NA,TRBV27,NA,CASSQGGPPLHF,TGTGCCAGCAGCCAGGGAGGCCCACCCCTCCACTTT
TRBJ2-5,NA,TRBV6-2/TRBV6-3,NA,CASSSPQNRGREETQYF,TGTGCCAGCAGCTCCCCGCAAAACAGGGGGAGGGAAGAGACCCAGTACTTC
TRBJ1-6,NA,TRBV6-5,TRBD1,CASSPRGLRSLHF,TGTGCCAGCAGTCCAAGGGGGCTCCGGTCCCTCCACTTT
TRBJ1-1,NA,TRBV5-1,NA,CASSLRLPNTEAFF,TGCGCCAGCAGCTTAAGACTGCCCAACACTGAAGCTTTCTTT
TRBJ1-2,NA,TRBV4-3,NA,CASSQERDYGYTF,TGCGCCAGCAGCCAAGAGCGGGACTATGGCTACACCTTC
TRBJ2-1,NA,TRBV9,NA,CASSPGLPGNEQFF,TGTGCCAGCAGCCCGGGACTCCCGGGCAATGAGCAGTTCTTC
TRBJ1-5,NA,TRBV28,NA,CASSLVPGGGDQPQHF,TGTGCCAGCAGTTTAGTCCCAGGAGGGGGGGATCAGCCCCAGCATTTT
TRBJ2-2,NA,TRBV9,NA,CASSVAGFVDTGELFF,TGTGCCAGCAGCGTTGCAGGGTTCGTGGACACCGGGGAGCTGTTTTTT
TRBJ2-7,NA,TRBV29-1,NA,CSVERAPYEQYF,TGCAGCGTTGAGAGGGCCCCCTACGAGCAGTACTTC
TRBJ2-1,NA,TRBV6-4,TRBD2,CASSRTRSSYNEQFF,TGTGCCAGCAGTAGGACTAGAAGCTCCTACAATGAGCAGTTCTTC
TRBJ2-3,NA,TRBV24-1,TRBD2,CATSLGGGSTDTQYF,TGTGCCACCAGTCTAGGCGGGGGAAGCACAGATACGCAGTATTTT
TRBJ2-7,NA,TRBV7-8,TRBD1,CASSPGTGGTYEQYF,TGTGCCAGCAGCCCCGGGACAGGGGGGACCTACGAGCAGTACTTC
TRBJ2-7,once,TRBV20-1,TRBD1,CSASQGAGSYEQYF,TGCAGTGCTAGTCAGGGGGCTGGATCGTACGAGCAGTACTTC
TRBJ2-5,NA,TRBV5-1,TRBD2,CASSETGGQETQYF,TGCGCCAGCTCGGAAACGGGGGGCCAAGAGACCCAGTACTTC
TRBJ1-1,NA,TRBV6-2/TRBV6-3,TRBD1,CASSYSTGGFVAFF,TGTGCCAGCAGTTACTCGACAGGGGGGTTCGTAGCTTTCTTT
TRBJ1-1,once,TRBV3-1/TRBV3-2,TRBD1,CASSQGQVNLMNTEAFF,TGTGCCAGCAGCCAGGGACAGGTGAACCTAATGAACACTGAAGCTTTCTTT
TRBJ1-2,NA,TRBV7-2,TRBD1,CASSMRTGASYGYTF,TGTGCCAGCAGCATGAGGACAGGGGCAAGCTATGGCTACACCTTC
TRBJ1-2,NA,TRBV2,NA,CASSPDKNYGYTF,TGTGCCAGCAGCCCCGACAAGAACTATGGCTACACCTTC
TRBJ1-3,NA,TRBV4-3,NA,CASSQGDRSSGNTIYF,TGCGCCAGCAGCCAAGGTGACAGGAGCTCTGGAAACACCATATATTTT